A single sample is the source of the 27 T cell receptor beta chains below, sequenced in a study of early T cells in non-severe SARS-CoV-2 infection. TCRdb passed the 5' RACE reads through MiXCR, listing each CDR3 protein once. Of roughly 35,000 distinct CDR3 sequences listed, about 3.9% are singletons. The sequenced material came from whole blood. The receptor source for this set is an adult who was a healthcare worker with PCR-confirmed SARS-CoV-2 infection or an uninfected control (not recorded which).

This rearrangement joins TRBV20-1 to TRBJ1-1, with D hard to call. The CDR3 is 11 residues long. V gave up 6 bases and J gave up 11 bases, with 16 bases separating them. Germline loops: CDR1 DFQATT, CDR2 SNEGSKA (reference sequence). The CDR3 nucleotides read TGCAGTGCCTTTGAGGGAGAAGGGGCTTTCTTT. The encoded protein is CSAFEGEGAFF.

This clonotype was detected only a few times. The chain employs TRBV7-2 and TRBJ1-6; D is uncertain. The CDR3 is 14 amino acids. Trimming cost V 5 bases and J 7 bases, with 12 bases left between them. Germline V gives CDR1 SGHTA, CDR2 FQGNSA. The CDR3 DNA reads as TGTGCCAGCAGCCCAGCCACTATCAATTCACCCCTCCACTTT. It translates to CASSPATINSPLHF.

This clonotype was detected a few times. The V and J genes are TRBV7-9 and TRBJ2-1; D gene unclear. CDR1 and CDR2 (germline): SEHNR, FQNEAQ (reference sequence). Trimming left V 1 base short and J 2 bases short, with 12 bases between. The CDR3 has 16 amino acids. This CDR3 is CASSLVLSRTYNEQFF. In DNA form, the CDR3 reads TGTGCCAGCAGCTTAGTTTTATCCCGAACCTACAATGAGCAGTTCTTC.

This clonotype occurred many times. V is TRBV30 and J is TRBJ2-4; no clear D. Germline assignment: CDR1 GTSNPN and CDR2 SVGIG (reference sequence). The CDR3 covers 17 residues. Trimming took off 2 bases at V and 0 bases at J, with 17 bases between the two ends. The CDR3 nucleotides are TGTGCCTGGAGTCCCCTCGGAGCCCTCCTAGCCAAAAACATTCAGTACTTC. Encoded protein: CAWSPLGALLAKNIQYF.

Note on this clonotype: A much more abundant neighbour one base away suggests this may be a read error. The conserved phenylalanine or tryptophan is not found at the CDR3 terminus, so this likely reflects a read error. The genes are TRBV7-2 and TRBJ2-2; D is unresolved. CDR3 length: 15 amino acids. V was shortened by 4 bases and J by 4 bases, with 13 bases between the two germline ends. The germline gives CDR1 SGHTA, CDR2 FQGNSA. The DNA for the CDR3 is TGTGCCAGCAGCTCCATTTTTAGGAGCACCGGGGAGCTGTTTTCT. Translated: CASSSIFRSTGELFS.

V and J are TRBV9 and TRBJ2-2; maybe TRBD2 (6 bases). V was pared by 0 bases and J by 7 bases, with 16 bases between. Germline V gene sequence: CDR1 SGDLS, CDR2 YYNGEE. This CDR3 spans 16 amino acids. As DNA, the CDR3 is TGTGCCAGCAGCGTAGTACCGAGTGGAGGGTTCGGGGAGCTGTTTTTT. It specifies CASSVVPSGGFGELFF. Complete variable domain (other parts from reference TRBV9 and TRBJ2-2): DSGVTQTPKHLITATGQRVTLRCSPRSGDLSVYWYQQSLDQGLQFLIQYYNGEERAKGNILERFSAQQFPDLHSELNLSSLELGDSALYFCASSVVPSGGFGELFFGEGSRLTVL.

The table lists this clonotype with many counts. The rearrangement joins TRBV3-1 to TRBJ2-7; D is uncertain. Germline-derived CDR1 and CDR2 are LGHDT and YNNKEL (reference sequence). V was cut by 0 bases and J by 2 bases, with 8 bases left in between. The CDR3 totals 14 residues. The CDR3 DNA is TGTGCCAGCAGCCAAGATCTTATTACCTACGAGCAGTACTTC. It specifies CASSQDLITYEQYF.

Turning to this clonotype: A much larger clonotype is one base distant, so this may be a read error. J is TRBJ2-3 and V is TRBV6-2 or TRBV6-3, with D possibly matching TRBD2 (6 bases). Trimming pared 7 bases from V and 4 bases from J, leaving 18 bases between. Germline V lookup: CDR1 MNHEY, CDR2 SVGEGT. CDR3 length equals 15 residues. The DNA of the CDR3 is TGTGCCAGCAACAAGCCGGGAGTGGCCGCAGATACGCAGTATTTT. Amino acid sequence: CASNKPGVAADTQYF.

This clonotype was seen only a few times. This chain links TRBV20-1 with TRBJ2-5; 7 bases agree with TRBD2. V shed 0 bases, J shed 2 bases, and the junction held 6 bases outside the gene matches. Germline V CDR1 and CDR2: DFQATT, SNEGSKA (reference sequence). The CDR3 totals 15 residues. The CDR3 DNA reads TGCAGTGCTAGAGATATTAGACTAGCACAAGAGACCCAGTACTTC. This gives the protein CSARDIRLAQETQYF.

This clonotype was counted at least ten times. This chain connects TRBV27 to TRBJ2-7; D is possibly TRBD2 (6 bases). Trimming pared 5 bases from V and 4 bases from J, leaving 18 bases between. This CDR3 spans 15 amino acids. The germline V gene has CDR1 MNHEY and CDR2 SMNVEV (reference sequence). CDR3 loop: CASSPHLGTAYEQYF. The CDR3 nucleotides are TGTGCCAGCAGTCCCCACCTAGGGACTGCTTACGAGCAGTACTTC.

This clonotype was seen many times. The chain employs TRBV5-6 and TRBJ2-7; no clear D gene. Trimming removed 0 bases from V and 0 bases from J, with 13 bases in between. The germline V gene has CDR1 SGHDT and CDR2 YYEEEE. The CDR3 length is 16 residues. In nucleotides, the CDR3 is TGTGCCAGCAGCTTGGGGTCTAACTACGGCTCCTACGAGCAGTACTTC. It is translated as CASSLGSNYGSYEQYF.

The CDR3 DNA sequence: TGCAGTGCGGACGAGTCCTACGAGCAGTACTTC. Translating gives CSADESYEQYF. The chain has TRBV20-1 and TRBJ2-7; no firm D call. The CDR3 contains 11 residues. Trimming took 6 bases from V and 1 from J, leaving 7 bases between them. Looked up from germline, CDR1 is DFQATT and CDR2 is SNEGSKA (reference sequence).

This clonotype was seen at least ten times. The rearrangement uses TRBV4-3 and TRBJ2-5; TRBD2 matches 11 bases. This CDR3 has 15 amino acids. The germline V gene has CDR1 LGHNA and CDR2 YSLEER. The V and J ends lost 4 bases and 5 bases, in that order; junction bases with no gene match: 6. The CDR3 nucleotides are TGCGCCAGCAGCCGCTTAGGGACTAGCGGCGAGACCCAGTACTTC. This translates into CASSRLGTSGETQYF.

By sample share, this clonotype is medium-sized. DNA for the CDR3: TGTGCCAGCAGCGCGGCGGGGAGCACAGATACGCAGTATTTT. Translating gives CASSAAGSTDTQYF. The gene calls are TRBV28 and TRBJ2-3, with D possibly matching TRBD2 (6 bases). V gave up 6 bases and J gave up 0 bases, with 10 bases separating them. CDR3 length equals 14 residues. The germline V gene has CDR1 MDHEN and CDR2 SYDVKM.

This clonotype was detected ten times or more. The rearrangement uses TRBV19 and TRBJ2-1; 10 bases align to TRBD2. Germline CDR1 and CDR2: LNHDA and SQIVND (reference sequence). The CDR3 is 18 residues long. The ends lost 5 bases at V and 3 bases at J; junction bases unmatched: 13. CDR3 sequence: CASSSRTSGLEVYNEQFF. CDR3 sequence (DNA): TGTGCCAGTAGTTCGAGGACTAGCGGACTCGAGGTCTACAATGAGCAGTTCTTC.

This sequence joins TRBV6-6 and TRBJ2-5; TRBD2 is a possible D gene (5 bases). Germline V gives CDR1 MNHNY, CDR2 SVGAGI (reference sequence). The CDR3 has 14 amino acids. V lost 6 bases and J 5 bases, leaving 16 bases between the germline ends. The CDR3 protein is CASRTYLGVETQYF. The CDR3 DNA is TGTGCCAGCAGAACGTACTTGGGAGTGGAGACCCAGTACTTC.

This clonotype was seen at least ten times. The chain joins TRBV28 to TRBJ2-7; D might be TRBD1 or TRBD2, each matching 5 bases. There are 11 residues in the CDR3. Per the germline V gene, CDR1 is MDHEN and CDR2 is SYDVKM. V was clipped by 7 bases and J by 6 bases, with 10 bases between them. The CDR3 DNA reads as TGTGCCAGCAACCTGGGGGTCGAGCAGTACTTC. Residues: CASNLGVEQYF.

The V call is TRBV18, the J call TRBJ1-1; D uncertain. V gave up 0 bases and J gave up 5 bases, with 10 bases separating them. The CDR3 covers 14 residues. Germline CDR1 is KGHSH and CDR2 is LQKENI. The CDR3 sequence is CASSPPGGKTEAFF. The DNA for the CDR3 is TGTGCCAGCTCACCACCGGGCGGGAAGACTGAAGCTTTCTTT.

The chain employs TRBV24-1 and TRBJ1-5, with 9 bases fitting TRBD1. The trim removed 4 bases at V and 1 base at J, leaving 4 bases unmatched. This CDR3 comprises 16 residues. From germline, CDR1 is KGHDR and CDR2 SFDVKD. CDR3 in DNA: TGTGCCACCAGTGACACCGGGACAGGGAGCAATCAGCCCCAGCATTTT. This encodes CATSDTGTGSNQPQHF.

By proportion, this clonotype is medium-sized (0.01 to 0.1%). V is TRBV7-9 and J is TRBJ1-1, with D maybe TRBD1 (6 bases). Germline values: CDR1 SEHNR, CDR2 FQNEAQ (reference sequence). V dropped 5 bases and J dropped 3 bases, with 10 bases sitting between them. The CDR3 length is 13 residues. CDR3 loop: CASSNTGYTEAFF. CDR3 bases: TGTGCCAGCAGCAACACAGGGTACACTGAAGCTTTCTTT.

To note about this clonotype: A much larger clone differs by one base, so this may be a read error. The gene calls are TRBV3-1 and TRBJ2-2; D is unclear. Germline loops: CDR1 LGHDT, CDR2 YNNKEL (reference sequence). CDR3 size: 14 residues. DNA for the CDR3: TGTGTCAGCAGCCAAGTGCAGGTCACCGGGGAGCTGTTTTTT. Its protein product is CVSSQVQVTGELFF.

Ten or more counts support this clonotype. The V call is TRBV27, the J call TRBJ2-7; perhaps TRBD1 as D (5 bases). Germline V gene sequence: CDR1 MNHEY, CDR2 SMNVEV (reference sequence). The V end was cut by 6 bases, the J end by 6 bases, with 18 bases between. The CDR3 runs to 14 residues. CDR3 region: CASSVSFGAREQYV. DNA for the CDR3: TGTGCCAGCAGCGTCTCCTTTGGGGCCCGCGAGCAGTACGTC.

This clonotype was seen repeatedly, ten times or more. The CDR3 sequence: CASSRDSYEQYV. The CDR3 DNA reads TGTGCCAGCAGCCGGGACTCCTACGAGCAGTACGTC. The chain recombines TRBV5-5 with TRBJ2-7; a possible D gene is TRBD2 (5 bases). V was trimmed by 4 bases and J by 0 bases, leaving 5 bases between them. The length of the CDR3 is 12 residues. Germline V lookup: CDR1 SGHKS, CDR2 YYEKEE (reference sequence).

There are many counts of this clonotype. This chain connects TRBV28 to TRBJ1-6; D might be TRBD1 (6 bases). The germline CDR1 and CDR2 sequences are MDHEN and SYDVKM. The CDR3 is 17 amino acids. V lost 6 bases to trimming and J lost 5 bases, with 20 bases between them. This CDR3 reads CASRPITRTVHNSPLHF. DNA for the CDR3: TGTGCCAGCAGACCCATAACACGGACAGTTCATAATTCACCCCTCCACTTT.

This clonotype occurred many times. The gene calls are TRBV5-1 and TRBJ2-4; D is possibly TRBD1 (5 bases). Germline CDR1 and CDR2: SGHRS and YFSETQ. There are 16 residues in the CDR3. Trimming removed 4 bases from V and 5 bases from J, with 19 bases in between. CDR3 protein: CASSAPERQSENIQYF. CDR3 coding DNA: TGCGCCAGCAGCGCACCCGAAAGACAGTCCGAAAACATTCAGTACTTC.

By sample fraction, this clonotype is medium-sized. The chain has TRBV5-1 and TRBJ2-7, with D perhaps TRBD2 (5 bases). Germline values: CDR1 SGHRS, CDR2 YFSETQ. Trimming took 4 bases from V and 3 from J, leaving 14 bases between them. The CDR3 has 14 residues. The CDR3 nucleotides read TGCGCCAGCAGCCCGCGGGCCGCGGACTACGAGCAGTACTTC. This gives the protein CASSPRAADYEQYF.

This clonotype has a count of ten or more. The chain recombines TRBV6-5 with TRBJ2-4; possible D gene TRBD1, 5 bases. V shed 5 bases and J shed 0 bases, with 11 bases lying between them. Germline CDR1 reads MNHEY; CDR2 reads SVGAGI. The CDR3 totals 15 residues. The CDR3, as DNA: TGTGCCAGCAGTACAGGCGACCGAGCCAAAAACATTCAGTACTTC. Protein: CASSTGDRAKNIQYF.